This TCR beta chain was identified during a study of blood T cell repertoires in COVID-19. Assay: immunoSEQ multiplex PCR; the TCRdb copy retains only in-frame clones and omits some. Here the sample spans 350,000 to 550,000 clones, 87% being singletons. CDR3 length equals 16 residues. Germline V CDR1 and CDR2: SGHAT, FQNNGV. V was cut by 3 bases and J by 11 bases, with 25 bases left in between. The TCR sequence derives from a woman aged 18-30 years with acute COVID-19. Material: PBMCs or T cells enriched from blood (not recorded which). The chain joins TRBV11-2 to TRBJ1-1, with D hard to call. The CDR3 reads CASSFGVRGWVRGAFF. As DNA, the CDR3 is TGTGCCAGCAGCTTTGGGGTCCGGGGATGGGTAAGAGGTGCTTTCTTT. The entire variable domain, with the rest obtained from reference TRBV11-2 and TRBJ1-1, is as follows: EAGVAQSPRYKIIEKRQSVAFWCNPISGHATLYWYQQILGQGPKLLIQFQNNGVVDDSQLPKDRFSAERLKGVDSTLKIQPAKLEDSAVYLCASSFGVRGWVRGAFFGQGTRLTVV.